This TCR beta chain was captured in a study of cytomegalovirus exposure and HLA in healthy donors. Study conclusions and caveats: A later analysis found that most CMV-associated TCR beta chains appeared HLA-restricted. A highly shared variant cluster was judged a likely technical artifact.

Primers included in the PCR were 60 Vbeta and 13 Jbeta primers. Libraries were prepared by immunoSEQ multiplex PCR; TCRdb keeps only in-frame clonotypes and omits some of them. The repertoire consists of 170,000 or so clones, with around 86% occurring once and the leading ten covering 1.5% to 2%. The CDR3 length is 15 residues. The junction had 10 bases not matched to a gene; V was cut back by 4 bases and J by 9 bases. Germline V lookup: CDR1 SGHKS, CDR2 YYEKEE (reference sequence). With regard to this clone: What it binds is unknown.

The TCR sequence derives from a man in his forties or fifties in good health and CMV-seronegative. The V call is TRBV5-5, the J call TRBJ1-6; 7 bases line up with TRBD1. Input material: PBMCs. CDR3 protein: CASSRLQGSGSPLHF. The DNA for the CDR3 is TGTGCCAGCAGCCGCCTACAGGGGTCAGGTTCACCCCTCCACTTT.